This T cell receptor beta chain was found in a study of blood T cells in healthy people across ages. PCR was performed a second time for about 7 to 12 cycles using a sample-barcoded 5' primer and a J-beta primer mix. In TCRdb, the 5' RACE reads were re-called with MiXCR into one record per CDR3 protein. The sample consists of 1.5 million to 2 million distinct CDR3 sequences, about 39% of them appearing once. Study results and caveats: Per million T cells, TCR beta diversity dropped roughly linearly as age increased.

Trimming took 7 bases from V and 5 from J; bases not matched to a gene: 11. The CDR3 spans 14 residues. Germline lookup yields CDR1 SQVTM and CDR2 ANQGSEA. A remark on this clonotype: Its antigen is not known.

The sequencing sample was made of blood. The chain uses TRBV29-1 and TRBJ2-5; 9 bases are shared with TRBD1. This TCR was sampled from a human donor in good health. Here the CDR3 reads CSGTRTGGDETQYF. The CDR3 DNA sequence: TGCAGCGGGACTCGAACAGGGGGCGACGAGACCCAGTACTTC.